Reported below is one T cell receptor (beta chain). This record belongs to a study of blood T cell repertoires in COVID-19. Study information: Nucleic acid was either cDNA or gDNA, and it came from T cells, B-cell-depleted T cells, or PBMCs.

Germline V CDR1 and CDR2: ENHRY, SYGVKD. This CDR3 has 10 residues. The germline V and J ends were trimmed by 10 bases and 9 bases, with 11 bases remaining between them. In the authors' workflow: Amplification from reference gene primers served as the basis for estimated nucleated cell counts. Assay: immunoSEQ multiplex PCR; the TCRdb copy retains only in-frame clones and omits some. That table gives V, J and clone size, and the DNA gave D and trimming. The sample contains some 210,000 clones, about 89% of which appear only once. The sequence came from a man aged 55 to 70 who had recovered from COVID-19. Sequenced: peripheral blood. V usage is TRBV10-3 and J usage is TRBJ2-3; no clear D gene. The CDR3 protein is CATGEETQYF. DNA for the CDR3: TGTGCCACCGGCGAGGAAACGCAGTATTTT.